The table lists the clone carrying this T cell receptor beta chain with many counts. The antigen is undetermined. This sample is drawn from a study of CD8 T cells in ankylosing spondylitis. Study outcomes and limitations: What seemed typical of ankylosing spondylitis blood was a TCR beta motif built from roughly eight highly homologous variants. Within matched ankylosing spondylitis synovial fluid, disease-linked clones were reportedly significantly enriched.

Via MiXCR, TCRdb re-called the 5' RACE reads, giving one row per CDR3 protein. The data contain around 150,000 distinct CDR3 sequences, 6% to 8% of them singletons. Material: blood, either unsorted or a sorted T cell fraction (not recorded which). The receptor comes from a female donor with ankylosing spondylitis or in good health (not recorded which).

CDR3 loop: CASSLRLAGASGGNEQFF. The CDR3 DNA reads TGTGCCAGCAGCTTAAGACTAGCGGGGGCCTCAGGGGGCAATGAGCAGTTCTTC. This chain joins TRBV11-2 and TRBJ2-1; 12 bases fit TRBD2. V shed 2 bases, J shed 6 bases, and the junction held 11 bases outside the gene matches. CDR3 length equals 18 residues. Germline loops: CDR1 SGHAT, CDR2 FQNNGV.